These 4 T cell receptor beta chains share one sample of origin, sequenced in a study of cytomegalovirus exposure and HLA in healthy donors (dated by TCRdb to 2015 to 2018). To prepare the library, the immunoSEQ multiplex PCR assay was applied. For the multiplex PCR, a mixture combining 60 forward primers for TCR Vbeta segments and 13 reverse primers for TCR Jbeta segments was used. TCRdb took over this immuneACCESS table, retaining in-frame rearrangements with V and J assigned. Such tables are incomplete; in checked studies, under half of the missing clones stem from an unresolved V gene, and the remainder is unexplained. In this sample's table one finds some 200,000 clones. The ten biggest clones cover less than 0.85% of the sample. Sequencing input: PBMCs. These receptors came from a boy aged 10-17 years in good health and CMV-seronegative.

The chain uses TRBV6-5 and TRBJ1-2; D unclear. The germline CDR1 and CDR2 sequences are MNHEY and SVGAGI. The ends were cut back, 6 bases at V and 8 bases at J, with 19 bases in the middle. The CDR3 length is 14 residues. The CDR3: CASRPIPRARGYTF. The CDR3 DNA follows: TGTGCCAGCAGACCTATCCCGAGGGCGCGAGGCTACACCTTC.

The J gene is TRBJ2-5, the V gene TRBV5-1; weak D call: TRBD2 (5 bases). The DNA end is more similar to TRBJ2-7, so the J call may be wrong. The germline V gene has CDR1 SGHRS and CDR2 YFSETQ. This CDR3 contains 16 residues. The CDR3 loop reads CASSLAIGVASYEQYF. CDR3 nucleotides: TGCGCCAGCAGCTTGGCCATCGGGGTGGCATCCTACGAGCAGTACTTC.

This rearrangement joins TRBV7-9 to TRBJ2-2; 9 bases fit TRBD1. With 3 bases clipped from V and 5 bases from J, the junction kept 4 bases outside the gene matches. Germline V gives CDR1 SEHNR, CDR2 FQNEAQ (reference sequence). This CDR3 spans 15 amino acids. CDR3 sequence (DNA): TGTGCCAGCAGCTTCGACAGGGGGAGGACCGGGGAGCTGTTTTTT. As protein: CASSFDRGRTGELFF. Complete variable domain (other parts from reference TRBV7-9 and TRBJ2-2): DTGVSQNPRHKITKRGQNVTFRCDPISEHNRLYWYRQTLGQGPEFLTYFQNEAQLEKSRLLSDRFSAERPKGSFSTLEIQRTEQGDSAMYLCASSFDRGRTGELFFGEGSRLTVL.

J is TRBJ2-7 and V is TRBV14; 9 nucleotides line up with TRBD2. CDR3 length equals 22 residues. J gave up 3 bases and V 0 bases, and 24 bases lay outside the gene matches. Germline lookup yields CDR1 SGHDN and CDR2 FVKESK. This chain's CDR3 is CASSQDLLLDFLRWREGYEQYF. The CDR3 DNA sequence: TGTGCCAGCAGCCAAGATCTTCTACTAGATTTCCTCAGATGGCGGGAGGGCTACGAGCAGTACTTC.